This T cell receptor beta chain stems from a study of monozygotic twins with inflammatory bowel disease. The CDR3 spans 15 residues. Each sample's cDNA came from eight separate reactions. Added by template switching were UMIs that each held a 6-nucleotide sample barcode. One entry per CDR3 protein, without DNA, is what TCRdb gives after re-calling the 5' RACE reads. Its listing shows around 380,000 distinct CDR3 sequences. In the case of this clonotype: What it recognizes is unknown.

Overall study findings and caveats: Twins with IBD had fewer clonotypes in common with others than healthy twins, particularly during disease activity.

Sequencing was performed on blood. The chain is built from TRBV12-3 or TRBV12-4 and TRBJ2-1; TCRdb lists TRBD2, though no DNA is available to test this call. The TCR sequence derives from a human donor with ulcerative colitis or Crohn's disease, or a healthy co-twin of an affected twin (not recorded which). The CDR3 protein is CASSTKRGVYNEQFF.